The rows below give T cell receptor beta chains drawn from one sample of a study of response to subunit inactivated influenza vaccine. TCRdb re-analysed the RT-PCR reads in MiXCR, keeping a single row per CDR3 protein. This repertoire shows 530,000 or so distinct CDR3 sequences, approximately 12% found once; its top ten account for 9.5% to 13%. The input for sequencing was PBMCs from blood, taken on the day of vaccination. All receptors derive from a man aged 45-65 years who received an inactivated influenza vaccine. Both conserved end residues are part of each CDR3. The D gene is left open where the match is weak. Clone size is not always given. Where it is, it says once, few, many or a class for expanded clones.

TRBV24-1	-	TRBJ1-2	-	CATSDVQIGYGYTF	TGTGCCACCAGTGATGTACAAATAGGGTATGGCTACACCTTC
TRBV7-2	TRBD1	TRBJ2-7	-	CASSWGTGLEQYF	TGTGCCAGCAGCTGGGGGACAGGGCTCGAGCAGTACTTC
TRBV4-3	-	TRBJ2-2	-	CASSQRGWMGSTGELFF	TGCGCCAGCAGCCAGCGGGGATGGATGGGTAGCACCGGGGAGCTGTTTTTT
TRBV28	-	TRBJ2-2	-	CASSRRGSGWAGELFF	TGTGCCAGCAGTCGAAGGGGTAGCGGTTGGGCCGGGGAGCTGTTTTTT
TRBV7-8	-	TRBJ2-7	few	CASTLELASSYEQYF	TGTGCCAGCACCCTCGAGCTAGCCAGTTCCTACGAGCAGTACTTC
TRBV5-6	TRBD1	TRBJ2-5	-	CASSLDRYRGILETQYF	TGTGCCAGCAGCTTGGATCGGTACAGGGGGATTCTAGAGACCCAGTACTTC
TRBV7-2	-	TRBJ2-2	few	CASSSSQDTGELFF	TGTGCCAGCAGCTCGTCCCAGGACACCGGGGAGCTGTTTTTT
TRBV7-8	TRBD1	TRBJ2-1	many	CASSTRTGGLSGEQFF	TGTGCCAGCAGCACCCGGACAGGGGGCCTGTCGGGTGAGCAGTTCTTC
TRBV12-3/TRBV12-4	TRBD2	TRBJ2-7	few	CASSLAGGRARYEQYF	TGTGCCAGCAGTTTAGCGGGCGGGAGGGCCCGCTACGAGCAGTACTTC
TRBV6-2/TRBV6-3	-	TRBJ2-1	-	CASRRDSSSYNEQFF	TGTGCCAGCAGGCGGGACTCCAGCTCCTACAATGAGCAGTTCTTC
TRBV9	TRBD1	TRBJ1-1	few	CASRAAGTGYTEAFF	TGTGCCAGCAGGGCTGCCGGGACAGGGTACACTGAAGCTTTCTTT
TRBV27	-	TRBJ1-1	few	CASSLGAHTEAFF	TGTGCCAGCAGTTTAGGGGCCCACACTGAAGCTTTCTTT
TRBV12-3/TRBV12-4	TRBD2	TRBJ2-5	few	CASSSAGGPQETQYF	TGTGCCAGCAGTTCAGCGGGGGGCCCCCAAGAGACCCAGTACTTC
TRBV5-1	-	TRBJ1-1	-	CASSSTEPNTEAFF	TGCGCCAGCAGCTCGACTGAACCGAACACTGAAGCTTTCTTT
TRBV6-5	-	TRBJ2-1	many	CASSYQVSYNEQFF	TGTGCCAGCAGTTACCAGGTCTCCTACAATGAGCAGTTCTTC
TRBV20-1	-	TRBJ2-1	-	CSAPAKGLAASGEQFF	TGCAGTGCTCCTGCAAAGGGTCTAGCCGCGTCCGGTGAGCAGTTCTTC
TRBV20-1	-	TRBJ2-7	many	CSAKGDGSYEQYF	TGCAGTGCAAAGGGGGACGGTTCCTACGAGCAGTACTTC
TRBV12-3/TRBV12-4	TRBD2	TRBJ2-7	many	CASSLGGNSYEQYF	TGTGCCAGCAGTTTGGGGGGGAACAGCTACGAGCAGTACTTC
TRBV6-1	TRBD1	TRBJ2-7	-	CASTRTGESYEQYF	TGTGCCAGCACCAGGACAGGCGAATCCTACGAGCAGTACTTC
TRBV6-5	TRBD1	TRBJ2-7	few	CASSYRGLYEQYF	TGTGCCAGCAGTTACAGGGGGCTGTACGAGCAGTACTTC
TRBV15	-	TRBJ2-5	few	CATSRDPGGLQETQYF	TGTGCCACCAGCAGAGATCCAGGGGGACTCCAAGAGACCCAGTACTTC
TRBV4-2	-	TRBJ2-2	many	CASSQELGGAGELFF	TGTGCCAGCAGCCAAGAGTTAGGTGGGGCCGGGGAGCTGTTTTTT
TRBV5-6	-	TRBJ1-1	-	CASSLGYSAFF	TGTGCCAGCAGCCTGGGGTACAGCGCTTTCTTT
TRBV5-1	TRBD2	TRBJ2-5	few	CASSGGPRLAGETQYF	TGCGCCAGCAGCGGAGGTCCCCGACTAGCGGGAGAGACCCAGTACTTC
TRBV7-7	TRBD1	TRBJ2-1	many	CASSTKTGEFYNEQFF	TGTGCTAGCAGCACTAAGACAGGGGAGTTCTACAATGAGCAGTTCTTC
TRBV27	TRBD2	TRBJ2-3	-	CASIGTSGPDTQYF	TGTGCCAGCATCGGGACTAGCGGTCCGGATACGCAGTATTTT
TRBV2	TRBD1	TRBJ1-2	many	CASSGTGDNGYTF	TGTGCCAGCAGTGGGACAGGGGATAATGGCTACACCTTC